Following are 28 T cell receptor beta chains from one sample sequenced in a study of blood T cell repertoires in COVID-19. Using immunoSEQ multiplex PCR, the repertoire was profiled, and TCRdb retains in-frame clones only, with some absent. The repertoire holds some 200,000 clones, with more than 80% as singletons. The sample consisted of peripheral blood. These receptors were taken from a woman in her 30s with COVID-19, enrolled during active disease.

V gene TRBV29-1 combines with J gene TRBJ2-5, with 8 bases identical to TRBD2. The CDR3 is 15 amino acids. CDR1 is SQVTM and CDR2 is ANQGSEA in the germline V gene. The V segment lost 0 bases and the J segment 5 bases; nucleotides outside the gene matches: 8. CDR3 residues: CSVEDRTGGTETQYF. In DNA form, the CDR3 reads TGCAGCGTTGAAGATCGTACGGGAGGGACCGAGACCCAGTACTTC.

The chain carries TRBV3-1 (or the pseudogene TRBV3-2) and TRBJ2-3, with D unclear. Germline CDR1 LGHDT, CDR2 YNNKEL (reference sequence). V was clipped by 4 bases and J by 2 bases, with 10 bases between them. This CDR3 region has 14 residues. CDR3 loop: CASSPRLVTDTQYF. The CDR3, as DNA: TGTGCCAGCAGCCCTCGGCTAGTCACAGATACGCAGTATTTT.

The chain carries TRBV14 and TRBJ2-3, with D unclear. The germline V gene has CDR1 SGHDN and CDR2 FVKESK. V lost 4 bases, J lost 2 bases, and 7 bases lay in between. The CDR3 totals 13 residues. The CDR3 protein is CASSPLYTDTQYF. The CDR3 region has the DNA TGTGCCAGCAGCCCCCTTTACACAGATACGCAGTATTTT.

The CDR3 sequence: CASSWGGGSYEQYF. Written as DNA, the CDR3 is TGTGCCAGCAGCTGGGGCGGAGGGTCCTACGAGCAGTACTTC. The V call is TRBV5-6, the J call TRBJ2-7; D possibly corresponds to TRBD2 (6 bases). The length of the CDR3 is 14 residues. Germline-derived CDR1 and CDR2 are SGHDT and YYEEEE. Trimming stripped 3 bases from V and 1 base from J, with 11 bases between.

This chain links TRBV6-5 with TRBJ2-7; TRBD1 matches at 7 bases. This CDR3 is 13 amino acids long. Trimming at V came to 6 bases and at J to 3 bases, leaving 5 bases not matched to a gene. The V gene's germline CDR1 is MNHEY and CDR2 SVGAGI. The CDR3 protein is CASRPGQLYEQYF. The CDR3 DNA is TGTGCCAGCAGACCGGGACAGCTCTACGAGCAGTACTTC.

V usage is TRBV6-2 or TRBV6-3 and J usage is TRBJ1-2; 8 positions match TRBD1. The CDR3 spans 15 residues. CDR1 is MNHEY, CDR2 SVGEGT, per germline. After removal of 5 bases from V and 4 bases from J, the junction contained 9 bases not matched to a gene. CDR3 nucleotides: TGTGCCAGCAGTCAGAATCAGGGGGCCGGCTATGGCTACACCTTC. Translated: CASSQNQGAGYGYTF.

The chain is built from TRBV29-1 and TRBJ1-1, with 8 bases that match TRBD1. The CDR3 loop spans 13 amino acids. CDR1 is SQVTM, CDR2 ANQGSEA, per germline. V lost 3 bases, J lost 2 bases, and 2 bases stayed unmatched. CDR3 residues: CSVDQGANTEAFF. CDR3 sequence (DNA): TGCAGCGTTGACCAGGGGGCTAACACTGAAGCTTTCTTT.

The gene calls are TRBV6-6 and TRBJ2-7; a possible D gene is TRBD2 (5 bases). The CDR3 length is 12 residues. Trimming stripped 6 bases from V and 7 bases from J, with 13 bases between. CDR1 is MNHNY, CDR2 SVGAGI, per germline (reference sequence). CDR3 in amino acids: CASSLLGEEQYF. CDR3 bases: TGTGCCAGCAGCCTACTCGGGGAAGAGCAGTACTTC.

The chain is built from TRBV11-3 and TRBJ2-2; 7 nucleotides align to TRBD2. The germline CDR1 and CDR2 sequences are SGHNT and YENEEA. V lost 5 bases to trimming and J lost 8 bases; unmatched junction nucleotides: 23. The CDR3 totals 19 residues. The CDR3 sequence is CASSPGAGEPERRTGELFF. The CDR3 DNA follows: TGTGCCAGCAGCCCCGGGGCGGGGGAGCCTGAGCGGAGGACAGGGGAGCTGTTTTTT.

The gene calls are TRBV2 and TRBJ1-5; a weak D match, TRBD1 (5 bases). V was shortened by 2 bases and J by 7 bases, with 12 bases between the two germline ends. Germline V lookup: CDR1 SNHLY, CDR2 FYNNEI. The CDR3 consists of 14 residues. The CDR3 spells CASSEQGYGQPQHF. In DNA, the CDR3 is TGTGCCAGCAGTGAACAGGGTTACGGACAGCCCCAGCATTTT.

The chain is built from TRBV5-1 and TRBJ2-7; 11 nucleotides line up with TRBD2. Germline CDR1 is SGHRS and CDR2 is YFSETQ. Trimming at V came to 5 bases and at J to 2 bases, leaving 6 bases not matched to a gene. CDR3 length equals 15 residues. The CDR3 nucleotides are TGCGCCAGCAGTCCTAGCGGGGGGAGGCCCTACGAGCAGTACTTC. Translating gives CASSPSGGRPYEQYF.

This clone appeared a single time. The chain links TRBV6-2 or TRBV6-3 to TRBJ2-2, with TRBD2 matching over 14 bases. Germline lookup yields CDR1 MNHEY and CDR2 SVGEGT. The CDR3 spans 17 residues. V trimming: 4 bases; J trimming: 4 bases; junction bases outside the gene matches: 5. DNA of the CDR3: TGTGCCAGCAGTTCTACCGGGACTAGCGGGGGCACCGGGGAGCTGTTTTTT. Translating gives CASSSTGTSGGTGELFF.

This chain connects TRBV4-2 to TRBJ2-1; the D gene is possibly TRBD1 (6 bases). The CDR3 covers 16 residues. CDR1 and CDR2 (germline): LGHNA, YNFKEQ. The germline V and J ends were trimmed by 0 bases and 2 bases, with 11 bases remaining between them. CDR3 loop: CASSQDPQGTYNEQFF. The CDR3 region has the DNA TGTGCCAGCAGCCAAGATCCCCAGGGGACCTACAATGAGCAGTTCTTC.

This clone was detected once. The chain is built from TRBV18 and TRBJ1-1; no clear D. Germline V gene data show CDR1 as KGHSH and CDR2 as LQKENI. Trimming took off 2 bases at V and 6 bases at J, with 10 bases between the two ends. The CDR3 extends over 13 amino acids. Here the CDR3 DNA reads TGTGCCAGCTCACCAAGCCGGGGAGCTGAAGCTTTCTTT. It translates to CASSPSRGAEAFF.

The J gene is TRBJ2-1, the V gene TRBV18; 8 bases are shared with TRBD2. The germline CDR1 and CDR2 sequences are KGHSH and LQKENI. This CDR3 comprises 16 residues. Trimming at V came to 0 bases and at J to 7 bases, leaving 8 bases not matched to a gene. CDR3 in DNA: TGTGCCAGCTCACCACCATCGGGAGGGTTCTATAATGAGCAGTTCTTC. It translates to CASSPPSGGFYNEQFF.

As regards this clone: One end of the junction fails to match germline, which may point to a read error. The chain recombines TRBV15 with TRBJ1-2, with 10 bases aligning to TRBD1. This CDR3 has 16 residues. The germline V gene has CDR1 LNHNV and CDR2 YYDKDF (reference sequence). CDR3 in DNA: TGTGCTACCAGCAGAGTGGTCGGGACAGGGGTTTATGGCTACACCTTC. The encoded protein is CATSRVVGTGVYGYTF.

The chain joins TRBV15 to TRBJ2-4, with 16 positions matching TRBD2. CDR1 is LNHNV, CDR2 YYDKDF, per germline (reference sequence). This CDR3 is built from 16 residues. V was clipped by 4 bases and J by 8 bases; unmatched bases: 5. The DNA of the CDR3 is TGTGCCACCAGCACCGGGACTAGCGGGGGGGCTGACATTCAGTACTTC. Amino acids: CATSTGTSGGADIQYF.

The chain links TRBV19 to TRBJ2-2; D not certain. The CDR3 runs 14 residues. Trimming stripped 10 bases from V and 0 bases from J, with 12 bases between. Germline V gene sequence: CDR1 LNHDA, CDR2 SQIVND (reference sequence). This chain's CDR3 is CATITGPNTGELFF. The CDR3, as DNA: TGTGCCACGATAACTGGGCCGAACACCGGGGAGCTGTTTTTT.

This chain connects TRBV7-9 to TRBJ2-1, with 15 bases fitting TRBD2. Germline V gives CDR1 SEHNR, CDR2 FQNEAQ (reference sequence). V was clipped by 5 bases and J by 7 bases; unmatched bases: 6. CDR3 length: 16 residues. The CDR3 spells CASSTRTSGGVNEQFF. For the CDR3, the DNA is TGTGCCAGCAGCACACGGACTAGCGGGGGGGTAAATGAGCAGTTCTTC.

The chain links TRBV5-4 to TRBJ1-2, with TRBD1 identical over 11 bases. Trimming at V came to 4 bases and at J to 7 bases, leaving 0 bases not matched to a gene. Germline V gene data show CDR1 as SGHNT and CDR2 as YYREEE (reference sequence). The CDR3 spans 12 residues. CDR3 sequence (DNA): TGTGCCAGCAGCGGGACAGGGGGTGGCTACACCTTC. Residues: CASSGTGGGYTF.

The gene calls are TRBV9 and TRBJ1-1; D gene uncertain. Per germline, CDR1 SGDLS and CDR2 YYNGEE. The CDR3 is made up of 13 amino acids. Between the trimmed V and J ends, which lost 4 bases and 0 bases, there was a span of 7 bases. CDR3 sequence: CASSPIVNTEAFF. For the CDR3, the DNA is TGTGCCAGCAGCCCCATAGTGAACACTGAAGCTTTCTTT.

This rearrangement joins TRBV29-1 to TRBJ1-1; the match to TRBD1 covers 7 bases. Unmatched junction bases numbered 2, after V lost 4 bases and J lost 0 bases. The CDR3 length is 13 residues. The germline V gene encodes CDR1 SQVTM and CDR2 ANQGSEA. The DNA for the CDR3 is TGCAGCGTTGGGGACAGCCTGAACACTGAAGCTTTCTTT. It translates to CSVGDSLNTEAFF. The variable domain in full, completed from reference TRBV29-1 and TRBJ1-1, reads SAVISQKPSRDICQRGTSLTIQCQVDSQVTMMFWYRQQPGQSLTLIATANQGSEATYESGFVIDKFPISRPNLTFSTLTVSNMSPEDSSIYLCSVGDSLNTEAFFGQGTRLTVV.

CDR3 loop: CSASRGEINTEAFF. The DNA for the CDR3 is TGCAGTGCTAGTAGAGGTGAAATAAACACTGAAGCTTTCTTT. V is TRBV20-1 and J is TRBJ1-1; unclear D gene. There are 14 residues in the CDR3. The germline V gene has CDR1 DFQATT and CDR2 SNEGSKA (reference sequence). Trimming removed 3 bases at V and 2 bases at J, with 13 bases between.

This rearrangement joins TRBV7-2 to TRBJ2-7, with D possibly being TRBD2 (5 bases). V dropped 2 bases and J dropped 0 bases, with 8 bases sitting between them. Germline V lookup: CDR1 SGHTA, CDR2 FQGNSA. This CDR3 contains 14 residues. The CDR3 nucleotides read TGTGCCAGCAGCTTACAAGGGAGCTCCTACGAGCAGTACTTC. This translates into CASSLQGSSYEQYF.

The chain uses TRBV7-2 and TRBJ1-4, with D possibly being TRBD1 (5 bases). The CDR3 spans 15 residues. V gave up 0 bases and J gave up 8 bases, with 13 bases separating them. The germline V gene has CDR1 SGHTA and CDR2 FQGNSA. CDR3 sequence reads: CASSLAPQGGEKLFF. The CDR3, as DNA: TGTGCCAGCAGCTTAGCGCCTCAGGGTGGGGAAAAACTGTTTTTT.

The J gene is TRBJ1-2, the V gene TRBV7-2; D gene uncertain. This CDR3 is 11 amino acids long. Trimming removed 2 bases from V and 8 bases from J, with 6 bases in between. CDR1 is SGHTA and CDR2 is FQGNSA in the germline V gene. The CDR3 reads CASSLPEGYTF. The CDR3 coding sequence is TGTGCCAGCAGCTTACCCGAGGGCTACACCTTC.

V is TRBV11-3 and J is TRBJ2-5; 7 nucleotides agree with TRBD1. The trim removed 3 bases at V and 2 bases at J, leaving 9 bases unmatched. This CDR3 comprises 16 residues. Germline V CDR1 and CDR2: SGHNT, YENEEA. The CDR3 bases are TGTGCCAGCAGCTTGAAGACCGGGACAGCTCAAGAGACCCAGTACTTC. This gives the protein CASSLKTGTAQETQYF.

This clone was counted once. The V gene is TRBV7-3, the J gene TRBJ1-1, with 10 positions matching TRBD1. This CDR3 contains 14 residues. The J segment lost 6 bases and the V segment lost 5 bases, leaving 6 bases of the junction unmatched. CDR1 is SGHTA, CDR2 FQGTGA, per germline. The CDR3 loop is CASSETGGRPEAFF. Written as DNA, the CDR3 is TGTGCCAGCAGCGAGACAGGGGGCCGTCCTGAAGCTTTCTTT.